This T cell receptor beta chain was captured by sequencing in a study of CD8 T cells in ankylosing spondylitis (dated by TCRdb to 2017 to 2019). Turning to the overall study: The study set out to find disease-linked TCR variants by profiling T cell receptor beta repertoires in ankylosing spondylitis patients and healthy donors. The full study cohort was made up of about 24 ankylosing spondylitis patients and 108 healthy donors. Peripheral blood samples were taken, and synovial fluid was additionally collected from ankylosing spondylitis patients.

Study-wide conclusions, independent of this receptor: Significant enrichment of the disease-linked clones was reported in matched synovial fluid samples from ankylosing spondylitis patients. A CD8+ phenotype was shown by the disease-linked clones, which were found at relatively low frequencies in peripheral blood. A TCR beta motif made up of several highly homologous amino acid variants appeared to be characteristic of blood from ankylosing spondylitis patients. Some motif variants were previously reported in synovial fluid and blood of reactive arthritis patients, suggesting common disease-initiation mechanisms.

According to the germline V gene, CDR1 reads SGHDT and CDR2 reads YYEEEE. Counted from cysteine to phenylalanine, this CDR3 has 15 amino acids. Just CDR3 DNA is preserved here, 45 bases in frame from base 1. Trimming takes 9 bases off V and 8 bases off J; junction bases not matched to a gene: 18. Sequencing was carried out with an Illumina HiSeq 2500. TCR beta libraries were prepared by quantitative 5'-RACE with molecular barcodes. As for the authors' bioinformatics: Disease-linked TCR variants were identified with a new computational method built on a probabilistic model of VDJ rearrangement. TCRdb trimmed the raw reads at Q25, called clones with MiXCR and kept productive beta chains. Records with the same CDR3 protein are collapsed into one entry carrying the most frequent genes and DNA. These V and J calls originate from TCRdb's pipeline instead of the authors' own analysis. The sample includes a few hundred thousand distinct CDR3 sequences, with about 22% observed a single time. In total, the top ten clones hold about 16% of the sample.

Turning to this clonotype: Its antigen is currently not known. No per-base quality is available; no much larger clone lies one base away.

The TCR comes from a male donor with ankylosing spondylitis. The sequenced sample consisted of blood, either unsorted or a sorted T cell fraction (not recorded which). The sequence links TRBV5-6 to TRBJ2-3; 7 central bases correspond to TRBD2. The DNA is TGTGCCATGAGGGCAAGCGGGGCTCCCCAGCGTACGCAGTATTTT. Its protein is CAMRASGAPQRTQYF.